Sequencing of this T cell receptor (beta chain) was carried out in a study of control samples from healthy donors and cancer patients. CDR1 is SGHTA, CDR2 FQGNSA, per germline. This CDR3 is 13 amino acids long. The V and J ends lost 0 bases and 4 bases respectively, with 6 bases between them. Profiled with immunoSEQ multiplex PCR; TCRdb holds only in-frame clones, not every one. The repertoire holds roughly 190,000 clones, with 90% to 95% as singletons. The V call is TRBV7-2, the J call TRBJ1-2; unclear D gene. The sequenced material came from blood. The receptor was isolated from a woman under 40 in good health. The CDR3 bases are TGTGCCAGCAGCTTAGCACCCAGCTATGGCTACACCTTC. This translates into CASSLAPSYGYTF.